A selection of T cell receptor beta chains follows, all from one sample in a study of T cells in Graves' hyperthyroidism and ophthalmopathy. A single record per CDR3 protein comes from TCRdb applying MiXCR to the multiplex PCR reads. This sample yields about 300,000 distinct CDR3 sequences, of which roughly 13% are seen a single time; 6% to 8% belongs to the top ten. The sequenced sample was blood. Source of these receptors: a woman in her twenties or thirties with Graves' hyperthyroidism that later progressed to Graves' ophthalmopathy. Both conserved end residues are trimmed from each CDR3. Each record gives: J gene, clone size, V gene, CDR3 protein. Rows may omit the clone size; those that give it use once, few, many or a size class.

TRBJ2-7 | many | TRBV27 | ASSFPPEQY
TRBJ2-1 | NA | TRBV20-1 | SARGTPGQF
TRBJ2-1 | many | TRBV28 | ASSLTGSGNEQF
TRBJ2-1 | many | TRBV3-1 | ASSHVAGNDNEQF
TRBJ2-2 | few | TRBV5-1 | ASRPGQENTGELF
TRBJ2-1 | many | TRBV20-1 | SAKEDEQF
TRBJ1-1 | once | TRBV5-6 | ASSFVQGSTEAF
TRBJ2-7 | many | TRBV20-1 | SARDLAGSYEQY
TRBJ1-6 | many | TRBV7-9 | ASSSVLVGQSNSPLH
TRBJ2-7 | many | TRBV12-3/TRBV12-4 | ASSYTGDHEQY
TRBJ2-7 | many | TRBV5-1 | ASSLNGLAGNEQY
TRBJ2-7 | many | TRBV29-1 | SALAPYEQY
TRBJ2-7 | many | TRBV9 | ASSAPRLEQY
TRBJ1-4 | many | TRBV2 | ASSGQGLEKLF
TRBJ2-3 | many | TRBV7-2 | ASSLAVSSGSTDTQY
TRBJ2-7 | NA | TRBV5-6 | ASNSGGYEQY
TRBJ2-1 | NA | TRBV19 | ASSIYPPYSSYNEQF
TRBJ2-5 | NA | TRBV9 | ASSASGQASETQY
TRBJ1-2 | many | TRBV2 | ASSEYTGGANYGYT
TRBJ1-1 | many | TRBV19 | ASTSTARTQAF
TRBJ2-7 | many | TRBV7-8 | ASSQMLTSYEQY
TRBJ2-7 | NA | TRBV28 | ASSLVNGFYEQY
TRBJ2-7 | many | TRBV12-3/TRBV12-4 | ASSLELGGEQY
TRBJ1-1 | many | TRBV28 | ASRADYTEAF
TRBJ2-5 | many | TRBV5-1 | ASSSGGTSIETQY
TRBJ2-7 | many | TRBV19 | ASSAGINYEQY
TRBJ1-6 | NA | TRBV11-2 | ASSLSAAYNSPLH
TRBJ2-7 | NA | TRBV5-4 | ASSGRLADSYEQY
TRBJ2-7 | many | TRBV4-3 | ASSPTGHGSSYEQY
TRBJ2-7 | many | TRBV20-1 | SARSGAGDYEQY
TRBJ2-7 | NA | TRBV18 | ASSLMATDISYEQY
TRBJ2-7 | many | TRBV6-1 | ASSYETSGMDEQY
TRBJ1-2 | few | TRBV24-1 | ATSEPGAGAGGYT
TRBJ2-1 | few | TRBV20-1 | SARGGLAGVDEQF
TRBJ2-1 | many | TRBV10-3 | AISESSGRAGSYNEQF
TRBJ2-5 | few | TRBV29-1 | SVDPGQGYQETQY
TRBJ1-6 | many | TRBV20-1 | SARDLPTGVNSPLH
TRBJ2-7 | NA | TRBV20-1 | SALGLAYGQY
TRBJ2-2 | many | TRBV18 | ASSPGQPTGELF
TRBJ1-4 | NA | TRBV4-1 | ASSLGAGTSTNEKLF